The entry below gives a single T cell receptor beta chain sequence along with its context. Its antigen is not known. The record originates from a study of T cell repertoires in ileal Crohn's disease. Overall study findings and caveats: The median delay to postoperative endoscopy was about 7.4 months. Clonal expansions were more frequent in active smokers than non-smokers at surgery.

CDR1 and CDR2 (germline): MNHEY, SMNVEV (reference sequence). J lost 5 bases, V lost 6 bases, and 7 bases had no gene match. This CDR3 comprises 14 residues. TCRdb's table, derived via immunoSEQ multiplex PCR, lists solely in-frame clones and lacks some. The sample shows under 20,000 clones, 72% of them seen only once. The time point here: neoterminal ileum biopsy at postoperative endoscopy, about 6 months after surgery. This clonotype was sampled from an adult with Crohn's disease. This sequence joins TRBV27 and TRBJ1-5; 7 bases agree with TRBD1. Sequenced material: ileal tissue. The CDR3 sequence: CASRLQGTHQPQHF. DNA of the CDR3: TGTGCCAGCAGATTACAGGGGACCCATCAGCCCCAGCATTTT.